The 25 T cell receptor beta chains listed next were all sequenced from one sample in a study of identical twins. Each CDR3 protein is one row after TCRdb ran MiXCR on the 5' RACE reads. The sample gives approximately 280,000 distinct CDR3 sequences, less than 9% of which show up once; roughly 2.1% is in the top ten. These data also featured in a second study, about yellow fever vaccine responses in identical twins.

The sample consisted of memory (CD45RO+) T cells sorted from blood. The receptors come from a young woman in good health.

The J gene is TRBJ1-1, the V gene TRBV10-3; no clear D gene. The CDR3 is 12 residues long. CDR1 and CDR2 (germline): ENHRY, SYGVKD. Trimming removed 0 bases at V and 7 bases at J, with 6 bases between. CDR3 sequence: CAISESVSEAFF. The CDR3 nucleotides read TGTGCCATCAGTGAGTCGGTCAGTGAAGCTTTCTTT.

The chain employs TRBV5-8 and TRBJ1-4; tentative D call: TRBD1 (6 bases). The CDR3 consists of 15 residues. Per the germline V gene, CDR1 is SGHTS and CDR2 is YDEGEE. Trimming removed 4 bases at V and 1 base at J, with 11 bases between. DNA of the CDR3: TGTGCCAGCAGCCCCCGGGGGCAAACTAATGAAAAACTGTTTTTT. It codes for CASSPRGQTNEKLFF.

This chain uses TRBV6-2 or TRBV6-3 with TRBJ1-5; the match to TRBD1 covers 9 bases. This CDR3 has 16 residues. The trim removed 2 bases at V and 4 bases at J, leaving 6 bases unmatched. The V gene's germline CDR1 is MNHEY and CDR2 SVGEGT. CDR3 loop: CASSYTNGQGNQPQHF. DNA of the CDR3: TGTGCCAGCAGTTACACTAATGGACAGGGGAATCAGCCCCAGCATTTT.

This clonotype occurred many times. The chain employs TRBV24-1 and TRBJ2-3; D remains ambiguous. Trimming stripped 5 bases from V and 3 bases from J, with 8 bases between. CDR1 KGHDR and CDR2 SFDVKD come from the germline V gene. This CDR3 has 13 amino acids. This CDR3 is CATSGARTDTQYF. The CDR3 nucleotides are TGTGCCACCAGTGGAGCCCGGACAGATACGCAGTATTTT.

This clonotype was observed once. This chain uses TRBV3-1 with TRBJ2-5; tentatively, D is TRBD1 or TRBD2 (5 bases each). This CDR3 spans 17 amino acids. V gave up 0 bases and J gave up 8 bases, with 22 bases separating them. Germline assignment: CDR1 LGHDT and CDR2 YNNKEL (reference sequence). Here the CDR3 DNA reads TGTGCCAGCAGCCAAGAGGGACCCTTGGCGGCTCTCGGAACCCAGTACTTC. It is translated as CASSQEGPLAALGTQYF.

This clonotype occurred many times. V gene TRBV12-3 or TRBV12-4 combines with J gene TRBJ1-5; no clear D gene. The germline V and J ends were trimmed by 3 bases and 4 bases, with 7 bases remaining between them. The CDR3 length is 13 residues. The CDR3 is CASSFNANQPQHF. CDR3 DNA sequence: TGTGCCAGCAGTTTCAACGCGAATCAGCCCCAGCATTTT.

This clonotype was recorded at least ten times. The CDR3 is CASSLGRGHQETQYF. CDR3 sequence (DNA): TGCGCCAGCAGCTTGGGCCGGGGTCACCAAGAGACCCAGTACTTC. The V and J genes are TRBV5-1 and TRBJ2-5; possible D gene TRBD2, 5 bases. The germline V and J ends were trimmed by 0 bases and 0 bases, with 9 bases remaining between them. Germline lookup yields CDR1 SGHRS and CDR2 YFSETQ. CDR3 length: 15 residues. The entire variable domain, with the rest obtained from reference TRBV5-1 and TRBJ2-5, is as follows: KAGVTQTPRYLIKTRGQQVTLSCSPISGHRSVSWYQQTPGQGLQFLFEYFSETQRNKGNFPGRFSGRQFSNSRSEMNVSTLELGDSALYLCASSLGRGHQETQYFGPGTRLLVL.

This clonotype has just a few counts. The rearrangement joins TRBV6-5 to TRBJ2-7; D uncertain. V was cut by 5 bases and J by 0 bases, with 14 bases left in between. The CDR3 extends over 15 amino acids. Germline V lookup: CDR1 MNHEY, CDR2 SVGAGI. The CDR3 nucleotides are TGTGCCAGCAGTCTACGACTGCAGAGCTCCTACGAGCAGTACTTC. Amino acids: CASSLRLQSSYEQYF.

In DNA, the CDR3 is TGTGCCAGCAGCGCCGGGACCCTGGATAGCAATCAGCCCCAGCATTTT. Protein sequence: CASSAGTLDSNQPQHF. The chain joins TRBV12-3 or TRBV12-4 to TRBJ1-5, with D tentatively TRBD1 (5 bases). This CDR3 region has 16 residues. V lost 6 bases to trimming and J lost 0 bases, with 15 bases between them.

This clonotype was detected only a few times. This chain connects TRBV20-1 to TRBJ1-5; unclear D gene. Deletions cut 3 bases from V and 3 bases from J, with 15 bases between. CDR1 is DFQATT, CDR2 SNEGSKA, per germline (reference sequence). The CDR3 consists of 15 residues. The CDR3 DNA reads as TGCAGTGCTAGGAAGGGCCCCGGGGACAATCAGCCCCAGCATTTT. Amino acids: CSARKGPGDNQPQHF.

This clonotype was observed many times. This chain connects TRBV9 to TRBJ1-2; 7 positions agree with TRBD1. The CDR3 has 15 residues. CDR1 and CDR2 (germline): SGDLS, YYNGEE. The junction had 10 bases not matched to a gene; V was cut back by 2 bases and J by 6 bases. The CDR3 protein is CASSVGGQAPHGYTF. The CDR3, as DNA: TGTGCCAGCAGCGTGGGCGGACAGGCACCTCATGGCTACACCTTC. Looking up the rest from reference TRBV9 and TRBJ1-2 gives the full variable domain: DSGVTQTPKHLITATGQRVTLRCSPRSGDLSVYWYQQSLDQGLQFLIQYYNGEERAKGNILERFSAQQFPDLHSELNLSSLELGDSALYFCASSVGGQAPHGYTFGSGTRLTVV.

This clonotype was seen more than once but under ten times. The chain links TRBV5-4 to TRBJ1-1, with TRBD1 matching 7 bases. Germline V gene lookup returns CDR1 SGHNT and CDR2 YYREEE (reference sequence). The J segment lost 0 bases and the V segment lost 2 bases, leaving 4 bases of the junction unmatched. This CDR3 is 15 amino acids long. The CDR3 nucleotides read TGTGCCAGCAGCTTCTACAGGGGAGTGAACACTGAAGCTTTCTTT. Protein: CASSFYRGVNTEAFF.

The chain carries TRBV11-2 and TRBJ2-2, with D tentatively TRBD2 (5 bases). Trimming removed 1 base at V and 3 bases at J, with 18 bases between. The germline gives CDR1 SGHAT, CDR2 FQNNGV. The CDR3 is 18 residues long. This CDR3 reads CASSLVLVISVDTGELFF. The CDR3 nucleotides read TGTGCCAGCAGCTTAGTCCTCGTGATTAGCGTGGACACCGGGGAGCTGTTTTTT.

This clonotype was observed a handful of times. The chain has TRBV5-6 and TRBJ1-1; 9 bases are a match to TRBD1. Germline lookup yields CDR1 SGHDT and CDR2 YYEEEE. The CDR3 consists of 13 residues. V shed 4 bases, J shed 5 bases, and the junction held 3 bases outside the gene matches. The CDR3 bases are TGTGCCAGCAGCATAGGACAGGGGACTGAAGCTTTCTTT. Its protein product is CASSIGQGTEAFF. Full variable domain (outside the CDR3, taken from reference TRBV5-6 and TRBJ1-1): DAGVTQSPTHLIKTRGQQVTLRCSPKSGHDTVSWYQQALGQGPQFIFQYYEEEERQRGNFPDRFSGHQFPNYSSELNVNALLLGDSALYLCASSIGQGTEAFFGQGTRLTVV.

The chain is built from TRBV6-5 and TRBJ2-2; TRBD2 matches at 9 bases. Germline CDR1 is MNHEY and CDR2 is SVGAGI. The CDR3 is made up of 15 amino acids. The trim removed 2 bases at V and 7 bases at J, leaving 5 bases unmatched. For the CDR3, the DNA is TGTGCCAGCAGTTACGGGGGACTAGCTTTCGGGGAGCTGTTTTTT. Its translation: CASSYGGLAFGELFF.

In this sample, this clonotype turned up a few times. The chain's CDR3 is CASSPLRNEQYF. The CDR3 nucleotides are TGTGCCAGCTCACCACTCCGGAACGAGCAGTACTTC. The gene calls are TRBV18 and TRBJ2-7; D not certain. Germline V gene lookup returns CDR1 KGHSH and CDR2 LQKENI. Trimming stripped 1 base from V and 5 bases from J, with 6 bases between. This CDR3 is built from 12 residues.

This clonotype appeared a few times. The chain joins TRBV5-6 to TRBJ2-5, with D maybe TRBD2 (5 bases). The germline gives CDR1 SGHDT, CDR2 YYEEEE. CDR3 length: 14 amino acids. The V end lost 0 bases, the J end lost 5 bases, and 11 bases lay between the germline ends. The DNA for the CDR3 is TGTGCCAGCAGCTTGGGGCCTAGCTTGGAGACCCAGTACTTC. This translates into CASSLGPSLETQYF.

Many counts were recorded for this clonotype. The V gene is TRBV25-1, the J gene TRBJ2-7, with 8 positions matching TRBD1. The germline gives CDR1 MGHDK, CDR2 SYGVNS. The junction had 4 bases not matched to a gene; V was cut back by 4 bases and J by 5 bases. This CDR3 has 13 residues. The CDR3 reads CASSAKQGDEQYF. DNA of the CDR3: TGTGCCAGCAGTGCCAAACAGGGGGACGAGCAGTACTTC.

This clonotype has ten or more counts. V gene TRBV5-5 combines with J gene TRBJ2-1, with 11 bases matching TRBD1. CDR3 length: 16 residues. The V gene end was trimmed by 3 bases and the J gene end by 9 bases; junction bases not matched to a gene: 11. Germline CDR1 is SGHKS and CDR2 is YYEKEE (reference sequence). Here the CDR3 DNA reads TGTGCCAGCAGCTCGGGAGGACAGGGGGCCTTCTCTGAGCAGTTCTTC. Protein sequence: CASSSGGQGAFSEQFF.

The V and J genes are TRBV27 and TRBJ1-4; 7 bases fit TRBD1. CDR1 and CDR2 from the germline V gene are MNHEY and SMNVEV (reference sequence). The CDR3 covers 15 residues. V trimming: 6 bases; J trimming: 8 bases; junction bases outside the gene matches: 12. The CDR3 region has the DNA TGTGCCAGCAGCCAAGGGCAGGGGGTATACGAAAAACTGTTTTTT. Amino acids: CASSQGQGVYEKLFF.

In this sample, this clonotype turned up many times. The rearrangement uses TRBV28 and TRBJ1-6; no firm D call. In germline, CDR1 is MDHEN, CDR2 SYDVKM. V shed 6 bases and J shed 7 bases, with 19 bases lying between them. The CDR3 is 16 residues long. CDR3 loop: CASSKVWASRNSPLHF. DNA for the CDR3: TGTGCCAGCAGCAAAGTTTGGGCGAGCCGAAATTCACCCCTCCACTTT.

V usage is TRBV19 and J usage is TRBJ2-1; D gene ambiguous. CDR1 and CDR2 from the germline V gene are LNHDA and SQIVND (reference sequence). V lost 5 bases and J 6 bases, leaving 8 bases between the germline ends. The CDR3 is 12 amino acids. CDR3 amino acids: CASSPRINEQFF. In DNA form, the CDR3 reads TGTGCCAGTAGTCCCCGGATCAATGAGCAGTTCTTC.

This chain links TRBV29-1 with TRBJ2-2, with TRBD1 identical over 12 bases. This CDR3 is 15 amino acids long. V was pared by 4 bases and J by 1 base, with 1 base of the junction left unmatched. Germline CDR1 SQVTM, CDR2 ANQGSEA. CDR3 in amino acids: CSVGDRGQNTGELFF. The CDR3 bases are TGCAGCGTTGGGGACAGGGGGCAGAACACCGGGGAGCTGTTTTTT.

This clonotype occurred many times. The chain uses TRBV12-3 or TRBV12-4 and TRBJ2-2; D is uncertain. CDR3 length equals 15 residues. V shed 7 bases and J shed 5 bases, with 17 bases lying between them. In DNA, the CDR3 is TGTGCCAGCACTCGGACGACCCCAACAACCGGGGAGCTGTTTTTT. This sequence encodes CASTRTTPTTGELFF.

This rearrangement joins TRBV19 to TRBJ2-1; the match to TRBD2 covers 12 bases. Per the germline V gene, CDR1 is LNHDA and CDR2 is SQIVND (reference sequence). The CDR3 length is 13 residues. With 4 bases clipped from V and 10 bases from J, the junction kept 2 bases outside the gene matches. Here the CDR3 DNA reads TGTGCCAGTAGTAAAGGACTAGCGGGGGAGCAGTTCTTC. Encoded protein: CASSKGLAGEQFF.